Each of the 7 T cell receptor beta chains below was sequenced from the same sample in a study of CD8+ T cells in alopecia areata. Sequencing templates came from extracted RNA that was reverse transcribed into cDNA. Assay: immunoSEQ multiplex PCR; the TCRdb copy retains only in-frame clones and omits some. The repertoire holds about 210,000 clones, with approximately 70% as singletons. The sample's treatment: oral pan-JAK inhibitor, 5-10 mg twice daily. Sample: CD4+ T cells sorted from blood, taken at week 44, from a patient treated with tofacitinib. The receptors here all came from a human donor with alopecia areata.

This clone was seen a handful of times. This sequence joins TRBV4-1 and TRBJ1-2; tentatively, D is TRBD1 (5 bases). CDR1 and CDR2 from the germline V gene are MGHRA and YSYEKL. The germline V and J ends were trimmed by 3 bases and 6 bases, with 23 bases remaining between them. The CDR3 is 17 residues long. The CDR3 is CASSQATGTKEGHGYTF. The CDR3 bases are TGCGCCAGCAGCCAGGCTACCGGGACTAAGGAGGGTCATGGCTACACCTTC.

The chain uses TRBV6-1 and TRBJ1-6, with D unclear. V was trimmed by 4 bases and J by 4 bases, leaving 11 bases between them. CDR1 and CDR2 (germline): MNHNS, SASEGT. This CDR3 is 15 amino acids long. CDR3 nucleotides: TGTGCCAGCAGTGTATTGGAGGAATATAATTCACCCCTCCACTTT. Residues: CASSVLEEYNSPLHF.

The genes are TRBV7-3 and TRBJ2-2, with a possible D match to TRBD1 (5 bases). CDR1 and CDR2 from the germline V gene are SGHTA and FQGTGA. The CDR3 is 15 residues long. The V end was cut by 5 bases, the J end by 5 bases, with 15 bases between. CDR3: CASSPSREGTGELFF. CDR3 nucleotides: TGTGCCAGCAGCCCATCCAGGGAAGGTACCGGGGAGCTGTTTTTT. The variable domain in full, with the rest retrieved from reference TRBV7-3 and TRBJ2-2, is GAGVSQTPSNKVTEKGKYVELRCDPISGHTALYWYRQSLGQGPEFLIYFQGTGAADDSGLPNDRFFAVRPEGSVSTLKIQRTERGDSAVYLCASSPSREGTGELFFGEGSRLTVL.

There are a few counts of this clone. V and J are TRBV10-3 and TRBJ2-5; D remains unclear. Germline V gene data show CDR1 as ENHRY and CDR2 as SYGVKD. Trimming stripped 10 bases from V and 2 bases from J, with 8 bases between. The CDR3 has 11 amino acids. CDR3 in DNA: TGTGCCACCGGTTTTCAAGAGACCCAGTACTTC. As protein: CATGFQETQYF.

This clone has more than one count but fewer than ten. CDR3 DNA: TGTGCCAGCAGCTTCGGACAGGGGACGAACACCGGGGAGCTGTTTTTT. It encodes CASSFGQGTNTGELFF. The rearrangement joins TRBV5-8 to TRBJ2-2; 9 nucleotides align to TRBD1. The V gene end was trimmed by 2 bases and the J gene end by 0 bases; junction bases not matched to a gene: 2. The CDR3 sequence is 16 residues long. Germline CDR1 and CDR2: SGHTS and YDEGEE.

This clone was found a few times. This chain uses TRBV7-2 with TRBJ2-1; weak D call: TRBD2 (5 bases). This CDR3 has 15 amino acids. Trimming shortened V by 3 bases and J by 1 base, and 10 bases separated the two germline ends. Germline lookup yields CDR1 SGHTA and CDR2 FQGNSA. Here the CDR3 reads CASSLVAGSYNEQFF. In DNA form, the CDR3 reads TGTGCCAGCAGCTTGGTGGCGGGTTCCTACAATGAGCAGTTCTTC.

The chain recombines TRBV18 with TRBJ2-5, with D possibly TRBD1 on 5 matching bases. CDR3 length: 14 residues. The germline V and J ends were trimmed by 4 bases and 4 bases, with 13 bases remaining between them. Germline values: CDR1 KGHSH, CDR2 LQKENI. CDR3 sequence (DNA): TGTGCCAGCTCACAGAGGACAATCTCAGAGACCCAGTACTTC. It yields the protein CASSQRTISETQYF.